The T cell receptor (beta chain) under discussion was sequenced for a study of long-term antiretroviral therapy in people with HIV. People in the study who had HIV all got their treatment in the United States. Investigators performed immunoSEQ version v3.0 at survey level. The method was immunoSEQ multiplex PCR; TCRdb's version includes in-frame clones alone and lacks a portion of them. The table has about 19,000 clones, about 91% seen once. Germline CDR1 is SNHLY and CDR2 is FYNNEI. The CDR3 has 18 amino acids. V lost 6 bases, J lost 0 bases, and 8 bases stayed unmatched. This material consisted of unsorted PBMCs, taken 2.1 years after starting antiretroviral therapy. This TCR was sampled from a man aged 18 to 30 with HIV. This chain uses TRBV2 with TRBJ2-3, with 14 bases matching TRBD2. Here the CDR3 reads CASRFGLAGGGSTDTQYF. In DNA form, the CDR3 reads TGTGCCAGCAGATTCGGACTAGCGGGAGGAGGTAGCACAGATACGCAGTATTTT.